Following are 12 T cell receptor beta chains from one sample sequenced in a study of T cell responses to AZD1222 COVID-19 vaccine. Data came from immunoSEQ multiplex PCR; TCRdb stores just in-frame clones and leaves some out. Of roughly 70,000 clones in the sample, 80% to 90% were seen once. The source was peripheral blood, collected on day 0 of AZD1222 vaccination. These receptor sequences come from an adult in good health.

The V and J genes are TRBV21-1 and TRBJ2-3. TRBV21-1 is recorded as a pseudogene. CDR3 length: 14 residues. The CDR3 reads CASVRRLDTDTQYF. Here the CDR3 DNA reads TGTGCCAGCGTAAGACGGCTGGACACAGATACGCAGTATTTT.

CDR3 region: CASSQEDRSGWEKLFF. CDR3 nucleotide sequence: TGCGCCAGCAGCCAAGAAGACCGGAGTGGTTGGGAAAAACTGTTTTTT. V usage is TRBV4-3 and J usage is TRBJ1-4; no reliable D call. The V end was cut by 0 bases, the J end by 8 bases, with 16 bases between. The CDR3 runs 16 residues. Germline V lookup: CDR1 LGHNA, CDR2 YSLEER.

There are many counts of this clone. The J gene is TRBJ2-3, the V gene TRBV19; 7 bases match TRBD2. The V and J ends lost 10 bases and 0 bases, in that order; junction bases with no gene match: 7. CDR1 is LNHDA, CDR2 SQIVND, per germline (reference sequence). The CDR3 runs 14 residues. The CDR3, as DNA: TGTGCCACCGCGACTAGCACTAGCACAGATACGCAGTATTTT. Protein sequence: CATATSTSTDTQYF.

V usage is TRBV11-2 and J usage is TRBJ1-1; 10 positions match TRBD1. Trimming removed 6 bases from V and 5 bases from J; junction bases left unmatched: 12. This CDR3 comprises 16 residues. Germline-derived CDR1 and CDR2 are SGHAT and FQNNGV. CDR3 sequence reads: CASRSGTGERGTEAFF. CDR3 nucleotides: TGTGCCAGCAGATCCGGGACAGGGGAGCGGGGGACTGAAGCTTTCTTT. The full variable domain, with the rest looked up from reference TRBV11-2 and TRBJ1-1, is EAGVAQSPRYKIIEKRQSVAFWCNPISGHATLYWYQQILGQGPKLLIQFQNNGVVDDSQLPKDRFSAERLKGVDSTLKIQPAKLEDSAVYLCASRSGTGERGTEAFFGQGTRLTVV.

The chain recombines TRBV7-2 with TRBJ2-7; D is unresolved. With 2 bases removed from V and 2 bases from J, the gap between germline ends came to 10 bases. The CDR3 has 14 amino acids. The germline V gene encodes CDR1 SGHTA and CDR2 FQGNSA. CDR3: CASSLLSPTYEQYF. The CDR3 nucleotides are TGTGCCAGCAGCTTATTGAGCCCAACCTACGAGCAGTACTTC. The whole variable domain, filled in from reference TRBV7-2 and TRBJ2-7, reads GAGVSQSPSNKVTEKGKDVELRCDPISGHTALYWYRQSLGQGLEFLIYFQGNSAPDKSGLPSDRFSAERTGGSVSTLTIQRTQQEDSAVYLCASSLLSPTYEQYFGPGTRLTVT.

The CDR3 sequence is CASTSGNQPQHF. As DNA, the CDR3 is TGTGCCAGCACCAGTGGCAATCAGCCCCAGCATTTT. The chain carries TRBV12-3 or TRBV12-4 and TRBJ1-5; the D is unclear. Trimming shortened V by 7 bases and J by 2 bases, and 6 bases separated the two germline ends. This CDR3 is built from 12 residues.

A single count supports this clone. This sequence joins TRBV3-1 (or the pseudogene TRBV3-2) and TRBJ2-3; a possible D gene is TRBD1 (6 bases). Trimming cost V 9 bases and J 8 bases, with 15 bases left between them. There are 12 residues in the CDR3. Germline V gene lookup returns CDR1 LGHDT and CDR2 YNNKEL (reference sequence). The CDR3 sequence: CASKGDVGTQYF. DNA of the CDR3: TGTGCCAGTAAGGGGGACGTGGGTACGCAGTATTTT.

The V gene is TRBV2, the J gene TRBJ2-1; a possible D gene is TRBD2 (5 bases). The CDR3 length is 12 residues. V lost 6 bases, J lost 8 bases, and 11 bases lay in between. The V gene's germline CDR1 is SNHLY and CDR2 FYNNEI. CDR3 sequence (DNA): TGTGCCAGCAGAGGAGGTTGGTATGAGCAGTTCTTC. Its translation is CASRGGWYEQFF.

This clone has a handful of counts. The rearrangement joins TRBV19 to TRBJ2-5, with 9 bases matching TRBD1. The CDR3 sequence is 16 residues long. Germline V lookup: CDR1 LNHDA, CDR2 SQIVND (reference sequence). V dropped 3 bases and J dropped 4; count of bases not matched to a gene: 9. Written as DNA, the CDR3 is TGTGCCAGTAGTATCCTACAGGGGGCTAGGATAGAGACCCAGTACTTC. It specifies CASSILQGARIETQYF.

CDR3 residues: CAWSGTDIYGYTF. In DNA, the CDR3 is TGTGCCTGGAGTGGAACAGATATCTATGGCTACACCTTC. V is TRBV30 and J is TRBJ1-2, with unresolved D. This CDR3 has 13 residues. Trimming stripped 1 base from V and 4 bases from J, with 10 bases between. Germline assignment: CDR1 GTSNPN and CDR2 SVGIG (reference sequence).

This clone appeared a single time. The chain uses TRBV2 and TRBJ1-6; D possibly corresponds to TRBD1 (6 bases). Germline lookup yields CDR1 SNHLY and CDR2 FYNNEI. CDR3 length: 14 amino acids. V was clipped by 6 bases and J by 6 bases, with 12 bases between them. The CDR3 loop is CASRPGRGNSPLHF. DNA of the CDR3: TGTGCCAGCAGGCCTGGCAGGGGTAATTCACCCCTCCACTTT.

The V and J genes are TRBV5-1 and TRBJ2-7, with 13 bases aligning to TRBD2. The V gene end was trimmed by 4 bases and the J gene end by 2 bases; junction bases not matched to a gene: 6. The CDR3 consists of 16 residues. Germline V gene sequence: CDR1 SGHRS, CDR2 YFSETQ. Here the CDR3 DNA reads TGCGCCAGCAGCCGGACTAGCGGGGGTCAACCCTACGAGCAGTACTTC. Its translation is CASSRTSGGQPYEQYF.